This T cell receptor beta chain stems from a study of T cells in Graves' hyperthyroidism and ophthalmopathy. From germline, CDR1 is MNHEY and CDR2 SVGAGI. The CDR3 length is 13 residues. V dropped 6 bases and J dropped 10 bases, with 18 bases sitting between them. This clonotype was counted at least ten times. Its antigen remains unknown. It was RNA transcripts that yielded the amplified TCR beta CDR3 regions. Using the HTBI primer set, a first-round RT-PCR was run on the TCR CDR3. In TCRdb, the multiplex PCR reads were re-called with MiXCR into one record per CDR3 protein. The sample lists a few hundred thousand distinct CDR3 sequences, roughly 20% seen once, with approximately 25% in the top ten. Study-wide results and limits: Onset of ophthalmopathy came a median approximately 6 months after the model predicted it.

For Graves' hyperthyroidism to be stable, ophthalmopathy could not progress within 18 months. Investigators excluded patients with uncontrolled infection, other autoimmune disease, pregnancy or lactation. The PBMCs were sourced from fresh peripheral blood (around 9.3 ml). Specimen: blood. This TCR was sampled from a man aged 18 to 35 with Graves' hyperthyroidism. The gene calls are TRBV6-5 and TRBJ1-1; maybe TRBD1 (6 bases). The CDR3 reads CASSLPGVAAAFF. CDR3 bases: TGTGCCAGCAGCCTGCCAGGGGTTGCGGCAGCTTTCTTT.